Following are 31 T cell receptor beta chains from one sample sequenced in a study of T cells in localized non-small cell lung cancer. This table comes from immunoSEQ multiplex PCR, and its TCRdb copy is limited to in-frame clones, with some not included. The sample includes about 2,000 clones, 20% to 30% seen only once; the top ten take roughly 13%. Sequenced here: normal lung tissue next to the tumor, sampled before any cancer treatment. Receptors originate from a male donor aged 60 or older with stage I lung adenocarcinoma.

This clone counts as medium-sized (0.01 to 0.1%). The chain recombines TRBV1 with TRBJ2-1; TRBD1, the D gene given by the table, was not confirmed from the DNA. TRBV1 is a documented pseudogene. The CDR3 extends over 15 amino acids. The CDR3 sequence is CASSQEPMGRNEQFF. The CDR3 DNA reads TGCGCCAGCAGCCAAGAACCCATGGGGCGTAACGAGCAGTTCTTC.

The chain uses TRBV5-1 and TRBJ1-4, with 7 bases that match TRBD1. The CDR3 has 18 residues. The ends lost 4 bases at V and 0 bases at J; junction bases unmatched: 12. Germline CDR1 reads SGHRS; CDR2 reads YFSETQ. The CDR3 sequence is CASSPGTANSATNEKLFF. The DNA of the CDR3 is TGCGCCAGCAGCCCCGGGACAGCAAACTCAGCAACTAATGAAAAACTGTTTTTT.

The CDR3, as DNA: TGCGCCAGCAGCCTTACCCTAGCGGGGGACACAGATACGCAGTATTTT. Translating it yields CASSLTLAGDTDTQYF. The rearrangement uses TRBV5-1 and TRBJ2-3, with 10 bases identical to TRBD2. The CDR3 is made up of 16 amino acids. The ends lost 4 bases at V and 2 bases at J; junction bases unmatched: 7. The germline V gene encodes CDR1 SGHRS and CDR2 YFSETQ.

This clone is termed medium-sized. This chain uses TRBV12-5 with TRBJ1-3; 8 positions agree with TRBD1. Looked up from germline, CDR1 is LGHNT and CDR2 is FRNRAP. This CDR3 is 14 amino acids long. The CDR3 region is CATAKQGAGNTIYF. The CDR3 DNA reads TGTGCCACCGCGAAACAGGGGGCTGGAAACACCATATATTTT.

The chain recombines TRBV28 with TRBJ1-2; 9 bases fit TRBD1. CDR3 length: 15 residues. V lost 6 bases, J lost 2 bases, and 7 bases stayed unmatched. Germline values: CDR1 MDHEN, CDR2 SYDVKM. Here the CDR3 DNA reads TGTGCCAGCAGGCCTGGACAGGGGCGAAACTATGGCTACACCTTC. Protein: CASRPGQGRNYGYTF.

The V call is TRBV5-1, the J call TRBJ2-1; D perhaps matches TRBD1 (5 bases). The CDR3 runs to 15 residues. V was shortened by 4 bases and J by 5 bases, with 16 bases between the two germline ends. Germline assignment: CDR1 SGHRS and CDR2 YFSETQ. As DNA, the CDR3 is TGCGCCAGCAGCCCAAGGGGTGACGGACACAATGAGCAGTTCTTC. This translates into CASSPRGDGHNEQFF.

This clone has just a few counts. The CDR3 sequence: CAWSVRRTEAFF. DNA for the CDR3: TGTGCCTGGAGTGTACGGAGGACTGAAGCTTTCTTT. The chain joins TRBV30 to TRBJ1-1; no firm D call. Germline CDR1 and CDR2: GTSNPN and SVGIG (reference sequence). This CDR3 is built from 12 residues. The V gene lost 0 bases and the J gene lost 5 bases, with 7 bases spanning the gap.

The chain joins TRBV6-9 to TRBJ2-7; D is perhaps TRBD1 (5 bases). The V gene lost 3 bases and the J gene lost 6 bases, with 15 bases spanning the gap. Germline V CDR1 and CDR2: MNHGY, SVAAGI. The CDR3 is made up of 14 amino acids. CDR3 loop: CASSYPGYPSEQYF. The CDR3 nucleotides read TGTGCCAGCAGTTACCCAGGGTACCCCAGCGAGCAGTACTTC.

The V gene is TRBV18, the J gene TRBJ2-2; 10 bases align to TRBD1. CDR3 size: 16 residues. V gave up 3 bases and J gave up 2 bases; unmatched junction bases: 3. Germline loops: CDR1 KGHSH, CDR2 LQKENI. CDR3 in amino acids: CASSPPTGGNTGELFF. CDR3 nucleotide sequence: TGTGCCAGCTCACCCCCGACAGGGGGCAACACCGGGGAGCTGTTTTTT.

By its share, this clone is large. The chain uses TRBV18 and TRBJ1-1; 9 bases are shared with TRBD1. Trimming at V came to 1 base and at J to 7 bases, leaving 7 bases not matched to a gene. Germline lookup yields CDR1 KGHSH and CDR2 LQKENI. This CDR3 spans 15 amino acids. CDR3 sequence reads: CASSPRATGGDEAFF. The CDR3, as DNA: TGTGCCAGCTCACCACGCGCAACAGGGGGCGATGAAGCTTTCTTT. Full variable domain (missing parts from reference TRBV18 and TRBJ1-1): NAGVMQNPRHLVRRRGQEARLRCSPMKGHSHVYWYRQLPEEGLKFMVYLQKENIIDESGMPKERFSAEFPKEGPSILRIQQVVRGDSAAYFCASSPRATGGDEAFFGQGTRLTVV.

V is TRBV25-1 and J is TRBJ2-1; D call uncertain. In germline, CDR1 is MGHDK, CDR2 SYGVNS. The CDR3 loop spans 14 amino acids. With 0 bases removed from V and 4 bases from J, the gap between germline ends came to 7 bases. In DNA form, the CDR3 reads TGTGCCAGCAGTGAATATGTGGGTTACAATGAGCAGTTCTTC. Protein sequence: CASSEYVGYNEQFF.

This clone was counted a few times. V gene TRBV5-1 combines with J gene TRBJ2-5; a weak D match, TRBD2 (6 bases). Per germline, CDR1 SGHRS and CDR2 YFSETQ. V was shortened by 1 base and J by 3 bases, with 10 bases between the two germline ends. CDR3 length: 14 residues. The CDR3 here is CASSLLSGEETQYF. The CDR3, as DNA: TGCGCCAGCAGCTTGTTATCGGGGGAAGAGACCCAGTACTTC.

This clone was observed a handful of times. The rearrangement uses TRBV6-8 and TRBJ2-5; TRBD2 matches at 7 bases. Germline V gene data show CDR1 as MNHGY and CDR2 as SAAAGT. This CDR3 has 16 residues. V lost 2 bases and J lost 5; bases outside the gene matches: 11. In DNA form, the CDR3 reads TGTGCCAGCAGTTACGGACCGAGCGGGGCTGAGGAGACCCAGTACTTC. Its protein product is CASSYGPSGAEETQYF.

This chain links TRBV11-3 with TRBJ1-4, with a tentative D call TRBD1 (6 bases). The germline V and J ends were trimmed by 5 bases and 7 bases, with 17 bases remaining between them. In germline, CDR1 is SGHNT, CDR2 YENEEA. The CDR3 is made up of 15 amino acids. The CDR3 loop is CASSLLTGAGEKLFF. The CDR3 DNA reads TGTGCCAGCAGCCTACTTACGGGGGCGGGTGAAAAACTGTTTTTT.

This clone has only a few counts. This rearrangement joins TRBV11-3 to TRBJ2-3; D ambiguous. The V gene lost 3 bases and the J gene lost 2 bases, with 12 bases spanning the gap. The V gene's germline CDR1 is SGHNT and CDR2 YENEEA. There are 15 residues in the CDR3. The CDR3 DNA is TGTGCCAGCAGCTTGGGCGGCTTCCTCACAGATACGCAGTATTTT. It is translated as CASSLGGFLTDTQYF.

The chain uses TRBV19 and TRBJ1-1; TRBD1 is a possible D gene (6 bases). This CDR3 comprises 16 residues. CDR1 is LNHDA, CDR2 SQIVND, per germline (reference sequence). The V end lost 1 base, the J end lost 0 bases, and 12 bases lay between the germline ends. The CDR3 bases are TGTGCCAGTAGTATAGGGACAGCCACTATGAACACTGAAGCTTTCTTT. Amino acid sequence: CASSIGTATMNTEAFF.

This clone was seen only once. V gene TRBV14 combines with J gene TRBJ2-1; D gene uncertain. CDR3 length equals 14 residues. CDR1 is SGHDN and CDR2 is FVKESK in the germline V gene. V was trimmed by 4 bases and J by 7 bases, leaving 14 bases between them. CDR3 DNA sequence: TGTGCCAGCAGCCCGATTATGGAAGGGAATGAGCAGTTCTTC. It encodes CASSPIMEGNEQFF.

Within the sample, this clone is medium-sized. V is TRBV12-2 and J is TRBJ1-3. TRBV12-2 counts as a pseudogene. The CDR3 length is 16 residues. As DNA, the CDR3 is TGTGCCTCCTCGGAGGGGCAGGCTACCTCTGGAAACACCATATATTTT. Its translation is CASSEGQATSGNTIYF.

This clone was detected a few times. The V gene is TRBV5-1, the J gene TRBJ2-7, with 9 positions matching TRBD1. The CDR3 loop spans 15 amino acids. Looked up from germline, CDR1 is SGHRS and CDR2 is YFSETQ. V trimming: 3 bases; J trimming: 3 bases; junction bases outside the gene matches: 7. As DNA, the CDR3 is TGCGCCAGCAGCTCGGGACAGGGACTTAGCTACGAGCAGTACTTC. It encodes CASSSGQGLSYEQYF.

The chain uses TRBV30 and TRBJ2-7, with D possibly being TRBD1 (6 bases). The germline V and J ends were trimmed by 2 bases and 3 bases, with 11 bases remaining between them. This CDR3 has 13 residues. Germline CDR1 is GTSNPN and CDR2 is SVGIG (reference sequence). DNA of the CDR3: TGTGCCTGGAGTCACGGACAGCTCTACGAGCAGTACTTC. Translation gives CAWSHGQLYEQYF.

The count of this clone is one. The chain has TRBV10-1 and TRBJ1-2; D is undetermined. The CDR3 covers 16 residues. Trimming removed 8 bases at V and 2 bases at J, with 21 bases between. The germline V gene encodes CDR1 WNHNN and CDR2 SYGVQD (reference sequence). The CDR3 spells CASGGFGDPTNYGYTF. The DNA for the CDR3 is TGCGCCAGCGGTGGGTTTGGCGACCCTACGAACTATGGCTACACCTTC.

CDR3 coding DNA: TGTGCCATCAGAGGACAGACCGGCGAGCAGTACTTC. Amino acid sequence: CAIRGQTGEQYF. The rearrangement joins TRBV6-8 to TRBJ2-7; D possibly corresponds to TRBD1 (6 bases). V shed 10 bases and J shed 6 bases, with 16 bases lying between them. The germline CDR1 and CDR2 sequences are MNHGY and SAAAGT. This CDR3 spans 12 amino acids.

This clone has a single count. The chain carries TRBV15 and TRBJ2-3; TRBD1 agrees at 7 bases. The CDR3 length is 17 residues. Germline assignment: CDR1 LNHNV and CDR2 YYDKDF (reference sequence). Trimming at V came to 3 bases and at J to 1 base, leaving 10 bases not matched to a gene. CDR3 nucleotide sequence: TGTGCCACCAGCAGGCACATTGGGGACAGTCGCACAGATACGCAGTATTTT. Translated, it gives CATSRHIGDSRTDTQYF.

This clone is medium-sized (0.01 to 0.1%) by share. The chain is built from TRBV6-1 and TRBJ1-6, with no clear D. Germline CDR1 reads MNHNS; CDR2 reads SASEGT. The V end was cut by 1 base, the J end by 10 bases, with 11 bases between. The CDR3 runs to 14 residues. The CDR3 sequence: CASSEDYRESPLHF. CDR3 DNA: TGTGCCAGCAGTGAAGATTACCGGGAATCACCCCTCCACTTT.

The CDR3 sequence: CAWSEPGQGGHEQYF. As DNA, the CDR3 is TGTGCCTGGAGTGAACCGGGACAGGGAGGCCACGAGCAGTACTTC. V is TRBV30 and J is TRBJ2-7, with 9 bases identical to TRBD1. V lost 1 base, J lost 5 bases, and 9 bases stayed unmatched. Germline CDR1 reads GTSNPN; CDR2 reads SVGIG (reference sequence). The CDR3 runs 15 residues.

The chain uses TRBV5-1 and TRBJ1-3; D is unclear. The germline CDR1 and CDR2 sequences are SGHRS and YFSETQ. With 4 bases removed from V and 0 bases from J, the gap between germline ends came to 20 bases. CDR3 length equals 18 residues. This CDR3 is CASSPSPLAELSGNTIYF. CDR3 coding DNA: TGCGCCAGCAGCCCCTCTCCTTTGGCGGAGCTCTCTGGAAACACCATATATTTT.

CDR3 loop: CASSPPGPLRDQPQHF. Here the CDR3 DNA reads TGTGCCAGCTCACCACCGGGGCCCCTCCGGGATCAGCCCCAGCATTTT. The gene calls are TRBV18 and TRBJ1-5; a weak D match, TRBD1 (5 bases). Germline V gives CDR1 KGHSH, CDR2 LQKENI. The CDR3 is 16 residues long. V was cut by 0 bases and J by 5 bases, with 14 bases left in between.

This clone is labeled as medium-sized. The chain couples TRBV11-3 to TRBJ1-1, with a weak D call TRBD1 (5 bases). Trimming removed 8 bases at V and 7 bases at J, with 20 bases between. This CDR3 spans 14 amino acids. Germline loops: CDR1 SGHNT, CDR2 YENEEA. The DNA of the CDR3 is TGTGCCAGCTCTTGGTGGGGAAGGGGAAATGAAGCTTTCTTT. Amino acids: CASSWWGRGNEAFF.

In its sample, this clone is medium-sized. This chain links TRBV6-7 with TRBJ1-1; the D is unclear. TRBV6-7 carries the ORF label, with uncertain function. Trimming shortened V by 0 bases and J by 8 bases, and 4 bases separated the two germline ends. The CDR3 is 11 amino acids. The CDR3: CASSYSGEAFF. In DNA, the CDR3 is TGTGCCAGCAGTTACTCGGGGGAAGCTTTCTTT.

The V and J genes are TRBV28 and TRBJ1-4; 12 bases are shared with TRBD1. This CDR3 has 15 amino acids. With 6 bases clipped from V and 8 bases from J, the junction kept 7 bases outside the gene matches. Germline lookup yields CDR1 MDHEN and CDR2 SYDVKM. The CDR3 nucleotides are TGTGCCAGCAGGGAGGCCGGGACAGGGGGCGAAAAACTGTTTTTT. Translating gives CASREAGTGGEKLFF.

A few counts support this clone. The chain is built from TRBV6-8 and TRBJ2-3; 11 positions match TRBD2. Germline V gene lookup returns CDR1 MNHGY and CDR2 SAAAGT. The CDR3 runs 19 residues. V lost 0 bases, J lost 0 bases, and 8 bases stayed unmatched. The DNA of the CDR3 is TGTGCCAGCAGTTACTCCCTGACTAGCGGGGAAGGAAGCACAGATACGCAGTATTTT. This translates into CASSYSLTSGEGSTDTQYF.